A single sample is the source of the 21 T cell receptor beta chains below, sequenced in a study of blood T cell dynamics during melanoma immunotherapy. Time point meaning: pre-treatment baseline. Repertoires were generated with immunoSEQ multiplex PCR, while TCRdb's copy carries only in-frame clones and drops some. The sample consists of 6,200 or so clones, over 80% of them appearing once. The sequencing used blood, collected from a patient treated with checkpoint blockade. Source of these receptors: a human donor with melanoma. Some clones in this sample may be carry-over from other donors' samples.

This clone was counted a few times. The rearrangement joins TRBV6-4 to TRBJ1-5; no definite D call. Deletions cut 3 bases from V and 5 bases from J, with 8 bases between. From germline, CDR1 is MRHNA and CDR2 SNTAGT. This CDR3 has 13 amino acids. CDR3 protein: CASSEGSHQPQHF. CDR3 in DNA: TGTGCCAGCAGTGAAGGGTCCCATCAGCCCCAGCATTTT.

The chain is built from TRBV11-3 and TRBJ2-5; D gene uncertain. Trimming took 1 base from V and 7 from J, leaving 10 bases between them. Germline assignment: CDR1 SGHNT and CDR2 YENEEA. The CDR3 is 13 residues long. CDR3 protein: CASSLVSSGTQYF. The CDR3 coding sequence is TGTGCCAGCAGCTTAGTGTCTAGTGGGACCCAGTACTTC.

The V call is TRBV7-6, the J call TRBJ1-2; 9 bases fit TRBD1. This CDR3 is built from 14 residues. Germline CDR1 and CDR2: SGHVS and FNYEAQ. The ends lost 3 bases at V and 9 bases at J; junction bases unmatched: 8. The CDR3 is CASSFAGTGSRYTF. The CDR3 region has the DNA TGTGCCAGCAGCTTTGCCGGGACAGGGTCCCGCTACACCTTC.

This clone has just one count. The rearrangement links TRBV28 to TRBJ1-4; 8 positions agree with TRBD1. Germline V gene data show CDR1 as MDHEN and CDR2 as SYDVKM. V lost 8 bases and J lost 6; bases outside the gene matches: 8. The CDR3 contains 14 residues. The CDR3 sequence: CASDGQGGYEKLFF. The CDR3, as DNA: TGTGCCAGCGACGGACAGGGTGGCTATGAAAAACTGTTTTTT. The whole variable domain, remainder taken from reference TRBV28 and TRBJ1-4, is DVKVTQSSRYLVKRTGEKVFLECVQDMDHENMFWYRQDPGLGLRLIYFSYDVKMKEKGDIPEGYSVSREKKERFSLILESASTNQTSMYLCASDGQGGYEKLFFGSGTQLSVL.

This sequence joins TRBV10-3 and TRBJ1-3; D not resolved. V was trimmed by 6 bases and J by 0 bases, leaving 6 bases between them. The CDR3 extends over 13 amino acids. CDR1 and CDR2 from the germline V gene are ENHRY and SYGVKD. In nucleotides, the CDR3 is TGTGCCATCAGGCCCCCCTCTGGAAACACCATATATTTT. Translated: CAIRPPSGNTIYF.

CDR3 DNA: TGTGCCAGTAGTAACAGGTTAAGCGGGGGGGAAGGGCGGTACAATGAGCAGTTCTTC. Translating it yields CASSNRLSGGEGRYNEQFF. The chain joins TRBV19 to TRBJ2-1; 10 nucleotides line up with TRBD2. The CDR3 extends over 19 amino acids. Unmatched junction bases numbered 16, after V lost 4 bases and J lost 4 bases. Germline V gene data show CDR1 as LNHDA and CDR2 as SQIVND (reference sequence).

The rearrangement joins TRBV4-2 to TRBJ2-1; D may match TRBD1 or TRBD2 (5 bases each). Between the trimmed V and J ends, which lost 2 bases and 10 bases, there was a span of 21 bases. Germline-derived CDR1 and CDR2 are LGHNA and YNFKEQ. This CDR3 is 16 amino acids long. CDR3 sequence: CASSQSSGPQPREQFF. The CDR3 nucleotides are TGTGCCAGCAGCCAATCATCGGGACCCCAGCCGAGGGAGCAGTTCTTC.

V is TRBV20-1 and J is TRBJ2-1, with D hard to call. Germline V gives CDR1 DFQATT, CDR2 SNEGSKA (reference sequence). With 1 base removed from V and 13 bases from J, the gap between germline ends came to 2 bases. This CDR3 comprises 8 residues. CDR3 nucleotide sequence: TGCAGTGCTAGAGCCCAGTTCTTC. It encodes CSARAQFF.

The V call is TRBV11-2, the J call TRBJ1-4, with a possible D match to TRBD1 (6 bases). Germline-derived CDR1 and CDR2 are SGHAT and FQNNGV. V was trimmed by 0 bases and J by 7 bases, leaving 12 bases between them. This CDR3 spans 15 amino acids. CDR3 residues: CASSLEGGIGEKLFF. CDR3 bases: TGTGCCAGCAGCTTAGAAGGGGGTATCGGTGAAAAACTGTTTTTT.

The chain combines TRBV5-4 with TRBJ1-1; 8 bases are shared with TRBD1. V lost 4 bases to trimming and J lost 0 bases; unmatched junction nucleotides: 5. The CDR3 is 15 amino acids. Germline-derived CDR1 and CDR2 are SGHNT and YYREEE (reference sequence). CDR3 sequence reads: CASSPGQDMNTEAFF. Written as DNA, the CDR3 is TGTGCCAGCAGCCCGGGACAGGACATGAACACTGAAGCTTTCTTT.

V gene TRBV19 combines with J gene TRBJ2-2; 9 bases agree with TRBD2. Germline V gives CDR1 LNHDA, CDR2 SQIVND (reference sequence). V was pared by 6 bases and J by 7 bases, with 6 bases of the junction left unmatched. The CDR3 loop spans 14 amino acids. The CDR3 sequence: CASRLAGAVGELFF. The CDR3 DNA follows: TGTGCCAGTAGGTTAGCGGGAGCGGTCGGGGAGCTGTTTTTT.

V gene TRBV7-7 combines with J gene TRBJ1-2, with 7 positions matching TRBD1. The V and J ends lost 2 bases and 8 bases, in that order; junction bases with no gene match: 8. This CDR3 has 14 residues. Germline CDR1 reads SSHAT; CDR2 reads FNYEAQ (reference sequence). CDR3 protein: CASSLIGGADGYTF. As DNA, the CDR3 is TGTGCCAGCAGCTTAATAGGGGGCGCCGACGGCTACACCTTC.

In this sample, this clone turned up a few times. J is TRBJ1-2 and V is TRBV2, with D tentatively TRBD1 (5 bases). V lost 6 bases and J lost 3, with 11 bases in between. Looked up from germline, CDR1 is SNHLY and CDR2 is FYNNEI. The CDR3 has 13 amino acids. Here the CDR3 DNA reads TGTGCCAGCAGCGTCGGGACGGACTATGGCTACACCTTC. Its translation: CASSVGTDYGYTF. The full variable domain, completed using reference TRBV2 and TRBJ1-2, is EPEVTQTPSHQVTQMGQEVILRCVPISNHLYFYWYRQILGQKVEFLVSFYNNEISEKSEIFDDQFSVERPDGSNFTLKIRSTKLEDSAMYFCASSVGTDYGYTFGSGTRLTVV.

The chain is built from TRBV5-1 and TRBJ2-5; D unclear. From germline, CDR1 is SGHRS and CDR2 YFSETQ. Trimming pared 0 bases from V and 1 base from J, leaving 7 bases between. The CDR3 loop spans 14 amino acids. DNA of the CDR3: TGCGCCAGCAGCTTGGTTTTCGCCCAAGAGACCCAGTACTTC. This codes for CASSLVFAQETQYF.

The CDR3 nucleotides read TGTGCCAGCAGCTTAAGCGGGGTGGCCGCAGATACGCAGTATTTT. It yields the protein CASSLSGVAADTQYF. The chain combines TRBV7-3 with TRBJ2-3; a weak D match, TRBD2 (6 bases). Trimming cost V 1 base and J 4 bases, with 12 bases left between them. The germline gives CDR1 SGHTA, CDR2 FQGTGA. The CDR3 totals 15 residues.

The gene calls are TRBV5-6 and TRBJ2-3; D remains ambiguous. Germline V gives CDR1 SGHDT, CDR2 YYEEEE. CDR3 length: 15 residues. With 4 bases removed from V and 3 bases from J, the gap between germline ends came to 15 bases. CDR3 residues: CASSNPPDGTDTQYF. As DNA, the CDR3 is TGTGCCAGCAGCAACCCCCCGGACGGAACAGATACGCAGTATTTT.

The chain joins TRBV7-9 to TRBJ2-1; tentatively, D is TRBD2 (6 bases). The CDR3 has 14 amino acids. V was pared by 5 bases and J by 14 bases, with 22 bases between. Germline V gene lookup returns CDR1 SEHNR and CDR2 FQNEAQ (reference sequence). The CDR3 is CASSPLRRADGEFF. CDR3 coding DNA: TGTGCCAGCAGCCCCCTTAGGAGGGCGGACGGTGAGTTCTTC.

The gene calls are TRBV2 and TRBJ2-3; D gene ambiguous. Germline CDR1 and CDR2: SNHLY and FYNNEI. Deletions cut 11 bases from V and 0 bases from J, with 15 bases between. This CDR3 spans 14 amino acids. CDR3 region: CAGRISSSTDTQYF. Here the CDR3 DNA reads TGTGCCGGTCGGATTTCCTCCAGCACAGATACGCAGTATTTT.

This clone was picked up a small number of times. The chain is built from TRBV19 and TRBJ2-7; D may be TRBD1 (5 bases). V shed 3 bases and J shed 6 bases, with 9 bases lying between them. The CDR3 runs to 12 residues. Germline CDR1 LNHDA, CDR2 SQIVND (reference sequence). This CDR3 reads CASSMNTGEQYF. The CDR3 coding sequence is TGTGCCAGTAGTATGAACACAGGCGAGCAGTACTTC.

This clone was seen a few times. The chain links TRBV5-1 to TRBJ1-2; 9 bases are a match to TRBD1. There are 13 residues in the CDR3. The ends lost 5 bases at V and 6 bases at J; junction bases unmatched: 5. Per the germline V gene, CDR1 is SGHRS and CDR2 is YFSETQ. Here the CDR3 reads CASSFDRGNGYTF. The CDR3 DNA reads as TGCGCCAGCAGTTTCGACAGGGGGAATGGCTACACCTTC.

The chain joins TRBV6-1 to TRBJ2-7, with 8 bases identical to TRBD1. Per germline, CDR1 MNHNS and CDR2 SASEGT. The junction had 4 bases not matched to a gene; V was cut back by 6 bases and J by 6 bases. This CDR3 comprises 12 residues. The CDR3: CASRDRVSEQYF. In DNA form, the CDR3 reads TGTGCCAGCAGGGACAGGGTGAGCGAGCAGTACTTC.